The sequence of this T cell receptor beta chain was determined in a study of cytotoxic CD8 clonotypes in ibrutinib-treated CLL. Germline CDR1 reads SEHNR; CDR2 reads FQNEAQ (reference sequence). The V end was cut by 5 bases, the J end by 0 bases, with 8 bases between. CDR3 length equals 13 residues. Study findings and constraints: Public clonotypes occurred uncommonly; on treatment, they contracted or remained stable. The study found clonality rose at ibrutinib response, then fell toward baseline at progression. Sustained-remission patients were sampled at different times than progressing patients were.

Here immunoSEQ multiplex PCR was the method, and the copy in TCRdb shows in-frame clones only, minus some. This table has about 130,000 clones, 84% appearing once. Regarding this clone: Its target is not known.

This sequence was found in a human donor with chronic lymphocytic leukemia. The chain recombines TRBV7-9 with TRBJ2-7; D remains unclear. Sequencing was performed on PBMCs, taken after 24 months of ibrutinib treatment. CDR3 in amino acids: CASSTGSSYEQYF. CDR3 sequence (DNA): TGTGCCAGCAGCACCGGTAGCTCCTACGAGCAGTACTTC.